Below, 9 T cell receptor beta chains from the same sample are listed, as sequenced in a study of PD-L1 blockade in urothelial cancer. Some clones are missing from TCRdb's copy, which holds only in-frame ones; the method was immunoSEQ multiplex PCR. The sample holds 60,000 to 85,000 clones, 87% seen once. Source: PBMCs, taken around atezolizumab (anti-PD-L1) treatment. Receptors were obtained from a woman in her 70s with urothelial cancer.

The chain employs TRBV9 and TRBJ2-7; D perhaps matches TRBD2 (7 bases). Germline-derived CDR1 and CDR2 are SGDLS and YYNGEE. V was trimmed by 4 bases and J by 4 bases, leaving 18 bases between them. This CDR3 region has 15 residues. The CDR3 is CASSPGAGAAYEQYF. CDR3 DNA sequence: TGTGCCAGCAGCCCGGGCGCGGGGGCGGCATACGAGCAGTACTTC.

The chain links TRBV7-9 to TRBJ1-1; D perhaps matches TRBD1 (6 bases). The CDR3 consists of 14 residues. Between the trimmed V and J ends, which lost 2 bases and 5 bases, there was a span of 12 bases. Germline CDR1 and CDR2: SEHNR and FQNEAQ (reference sequence). The CDR3, as DNA: TGTGCCAGCAGCTTAAGCAGGGGAGAGACTGAAGCTTTCTTT. Translation gives CASSLSRGETEAFF.

This chain uses TRBV2 with TRBJ1-4, with a possible D match to TRBD1 (5 bases). V was cut by 2 bases and J by 3 bases, with 10 bases left in between. The length of the CDR3 is 15 residues. In germline, CDR1 is SNHLY, CDR2 FYNNEI. CDR3 sequence (DNA): TGTGCCAGCAGTGAACAGGGCCCGGCTAATGAAAAACTGTTTTTT. Protein: CASSEQGPANEKLFF. The variable domain in full, completed from reference TRBV2 and TRBJ1-4, reads EPEVTQTPSHQVTQMGQEVILRCVPISNHLYFYWYRQILGQKVEFLVSFYNNEISEKSEIFDDQFSVERPDGSNFTLKIRSTKLEDSAMYFCASSEQGPANEKLFFGSGTQLSVL.

Details on this clone: The DNA is omitted, as the CDR3 cannot be located on it reliably, and the CDR3 follows TCRdb's listing. The J gene is TRBJ2-5, the V gene TRBV27; the table's TRBD1 call for D was not verified on the DNA. The CDR3 adds up to 15 amino acids, both ends counted. CDR1 is MNHEY and CDR2 is SMNVEV in the germline V gene (reference sequence). The CDR3 loop reads CASSLFFGSEETQYF.

This clone was recorded a few times. J is TRBJ1-1 and V is TRBV7-9, with TRBD1 identical over 8 bases. V trimming: 4 bases; J trimming: 6 bases; junction bases outside the gene matches: 4. The CDR3 has 13 amino acids. Germline CDR1 and CDR2: SEHNR and FQNEAQ (reference sequence). The CDR3 here is CASSSQGVAEAFF. The DNA of the CDR3 is TGTGCCAGCAGCTCACAGGGGGTGGCTGAAGCTTTCTTT.

The V call is TRBV15, the J call TRBJ1-2; 8 bases line up with TRBD1. The CDR3 consists of 15 residues. The V gene's germline CDR1 is LNHNV and CDR2 YYDKDF (reference sequence). Trimming removed 2 bases from V and 2 bases from J; junction bases left unmatched: 4. The CDR3: CATSRTTGGNYGYTF. The CDR3 nucleotides are TGTGCCACCAGCAGAACTACAGGGGGAAACTATGGCTACACCTTC.

CDR3 sequence: CASSQDYNEQYF. As DNA, the CDR3 is TGCGCCAGCAGCCAAGATTATAACGAGCAGTACTTC. The rearrangement joins TRBV4-3 to TRBJ2-7; D unclear. The CDR3 length is 12 residues. The V end was cut by 0 bases, the J end by 5 bases, with 5 bases between. Germline V gives CDR1 LGHNA, CDR2 YSLEER.

This chain uses TRBV27 with TRBJ2-7; D is undetermined. The CDR3 runs to 13 residues. From germline, CDR1 is MNHEY and CDR2 SMNVEV (reference sequence). Between the trimmed V and J ends, which lost 5 bases and 4 bases, there was a span of 12 bases. The CDR3 loop reads CASSILDGYEQYF. The CDR3, as DNA: TGTGCCAGCAGTATACTTGACGGGTACGAGCAGTACTTC.

J is TRBJ1-1 and V is TRBV21-1; whether TRBD1, the table's D call, matches the DNA was not checked. TRBV21-1 is given as a pseudogene. There are 13 residues in the CDR3. CDR3 sequence reads: CASSKDRGQEAFF. CDR3 sequence (DNA): TGTGCCAGCAGCAAAGACAGGGGGCAAGAAGCTTTCTTT.